This T cell receptor (beta chain) was captured in a study of blood T cells in healthy people across ages. For the second PCR, which ran for about 6 to 11 cycles, a sample-barcoded 5' primer and a J-beta primer mix were used. TCRdb fed the 5' RACE reads into MiXCR, producing one record per CDR3 protein. The sample holds 550,000 to 600,000 distinct CDR3 sequences, 25% to 30% seen once. Germline V gene data show CDR1 as SGHRS and CDR2 as YFSETQ. This CDR3 comprises 15 residues. V shed 0 bases, J shed 7 bases, and the junction held 7 bases outside the gene matches. This clonotype was picked up a small number of times.

The chain has TRBV5-1 and TRBJ1-2; 9 bases are a match to TRBD1. Sequences were obtained from blood. This clonotype was sampled from a woman in her 70s in good health. The CDR3 here is CASSLGDRALVGYTF. The CDR3 bases are TGCGCCAGCAGCTTGGGGGACAGGGCTTTGGTTGGCTACACCTTC.